Listed here is a single T cell receptor (beta chain). Ten or more counts support this clonotype. The antigen it recognizes is unknown. There are no base qualities to consult, and no much larger clone falls within one base. This entry is derived from a study of regulatory T cells in long-lasting Graves disease (dated by TCRdb to 2020 to 2023). With respect to the entire study: Newly diagnosed Graves' disease patients had taken antithyroid drugs for less than 3 months. A total of around 35 samples underwent TCR sequencing, from roughly 13 patients with persistent Graves' disease and 20 or so patients with newly diagnosed Graves' disease. Patients with persistent Graves' disease were compared with patients with newly diagnosed Graves' disease using TCR sequencing and RNA sequencing of peripheral blood. The study was registered as a clinical trial and conducted in China. Overall study results and their limits: The authors noted that the small sample size was a limitation that may lower accuracy. Patients with persistent disease shared more public clonotypes (fewer than 3,000) than newly diagnosed patients did (966). Sequencing and analysis were limited to the TCR beta chain. Persistent disease showed preferential use of TRBV28, TRBJ1-2 and TRBJ2-5, whereas newly diagnosed disease favored TRBV20-1 and TRBJ2-1. Because the primary lesion, thyroid tissue, could not be accessed, the study looked at peripheral blood alone. Compared with newly diagnosed patients, persistent Graves' disease patients had lower TCR Shannon entropy and fewer highly expanded clones, which suggests clonal expansion.

The method behind the library was multiplex PCR. Sequencing was carried out with an Illumina HiSeq 4000. iRepertoire HTBI primers and Arm-PCR amplification of CDR3 regions were used to construct TCR beta libraries. Gel purification was performed on PCR products prior to sequencing. As for the authors' bioinformatics: Gene usage analysis of CDR3 amino acid clonotypes relied on the approximately 62 TRBV and fewer than 15 TRBJ segments identified across samples. Filtered high-quality paired reads were merged into contigs using COPE and FqMerger. BLAST was used to align contigs to IMGT TRBV, TRBD and TRBJ reference genes, and CDR3 was defined according to IMGT. Any clonotype with a frequency above 0.1% was classified as a highly expanded clone. Shannon entropy was used to measure repertoire diversity, and the Gini coefficient was used to measure V-J evenness. Public clonotypes were defined as clonotypes shared by more than one individual. Clones were called with MiXCR by TCRdb after fastp trimmed the public reads at Q25, and only in-frame beta chains were retained. Rows with a matching CDR3 protein are joined into one entry that keeps the most common DNA and genes. These V and J calls originate from TCRdb's pipeline instead of the authors' own analysis. The sample table holds about 470,000 distinct CDR3 sequences, of which about 17% were seen once. 9% to 15% of the sample comes from the top ten.

Clipping removes 2 bases from V and 5 bases from J, with 8 as the unmatched junction base count. Per the germline V gene, MDHEN is the CDR1 and SYDVKM is the CDR2. The CDR3 covers 17 residues, taking in both the cysteine and the phenylalanine. Only CDR3 DNA is held: 51 bases, read in frame from base 1. The sample's time point, from its label and the paper: newly diagnosed GD, antithyroid drugs for less than 3 months. For both TCR sequencing and RNA sequencing, RNA was extracted from PBMCs in TRIzol. The diagnosis of Graves' disease followed American Thyroid Association guidelines. Patients were recruited from an endocrinology department in Xi'an, China. Each patient gave approximately 8.8 milliliters of peripheral blood, collected in an EDTA anticoagulant tube. Ficoll Paque Plus density gradient separation was used to isolate PBMCs, and no additional T cell sorting was done. An Agilent 2100 Bioanalyzer and agarose gel were used to check RNA quality, while a NanoDrop 2000 measured RNA concentration.

Another study also made use of these data, one on T cells in Graves' hyperthyroidism and ophthalmopathy. The second study also describes: Graves' hyperthyroidism was defined as stable when no progression to ophthalmopathy occurred over 18 months of follow-up. Hyperthyroidism patients were aged 18 to 65 years and newly diagnosed, with disease duration of less than 2 months. The study excluded patients with uncontrolled infections, other autoimmune diseases, pregnancy or lactation. Diagnoses were based on clinical symptoms, serum thyroxine and TRAb, thyroid ultrasound and orbital computed tomography. The TCR CDR3 was subjected to a first round of RT-PCR using the HTBI primer set and the Qiagen OneStep RT-PCR kit. Most expanded thyroid clonotypes (frequency above 0.001) were also detected in blood, a finding suggesting that blood repertoires may reflect thyroid immune responses. Ophthalmopathy was separated from stable hyperthyroidism by a 13 V-J signature model, with around 90% sensitivity and just over 81% specificity obtained in cross-validation and 80%/75% obtained in testing. In validation, the model predicted progression to ophthalmopathy a median of 6.5 months before onset, with approximately 68% sensitivity and roughly 79% specificity. TCR V-J signatures able to tell the groups apart were searched for in a discovery cohort of approximately 95 patients, of whom 43 had Graves' ophthalmopathy and 57 had stable Graves' hyperthyroidism. Whether ophthalmopathy could be predicted prospectively was tested in an independent validation cohort made up of approximately 19 hyperthyroidism patients plus 17 patients who later progressed to ophthalmopathy. The approximately 90 discovery patients were divided at random into training and test sets in a 7:3 ratio. The study also compared thyroid tissue and blood T-cell repertoires from about six Graves' hyperthyroidism patients. After blood sampling, hyperthyroidism patients were treated with methimazole at a starting dose of 30 mg daily, and ophthalmopathy patients were treated with high-dose intravenous methylprednisolone. Libraries were constructed in a second round of multiplex PCR, after which size selection and purification were carried out. Sequencing of the libraries was done on an Illumina HiSeq2000 using paired-end 100 bp reads. Raw data were processed with SOAPnuke, discarding reads with adapters, uncalled bases, mean Phred below 15, or no exact constant-primer or identifier match. COPE v1.2.5 was used to merge high-quality paired reads, and clonotypes were defined as unique nucleotide sequences. MiTCR v1.1 was used to align clonotypes to the IMGT TRBV, TRBD and TRBJ reference segments. The analysis included only V-J combinations with a frequency above 0.0001, which together covered roughly 99% of the repertoires. A TCS score was defined as the ratio between F50 (clonal expansion) and ExV (chaos), using BLOSUM62-based TCRdist between CDR3 peptides within each V-J. Welch's t-statistics and random forest reduced 500 to 550 V-J features to fewer than 15, which were used in a naive Bayes classifier (R e1071). Sample size was not statistically predetermined, and blinding of investigators to group allocation was not performed. The paper describes TCR Vbeta CDR3 sequencing of 135 peripheral blood samples, made up of 40 to 45 ophthalmopathy patients, approximately 76 hyperthyroidism patients and some 17 progressor patients.

The TCR comes from a man aged 40-49 years with Graves disease. Donor details come from another sample of the same person, matched by shared clones. Recombination linked TRBV28 to TRBJ2-3; TRBD2 agrees with 12 junctional bases. This sample comprised peripheral blood mononuclear cells (PBMCs), obtained at new diagnosis, from a patient treated with antithyroid drugs. The sequence in DNA is TGTGCCAGCAGTTTAAGCCTAGCGGGAGGGCCAGGAGATACGCAGTATTTT. Translated, it gives CASSLSLAGGPGDTQYF.